The present entry profiles one TCR beta chain with its context. Its antigen is as yet unknown. CDR1 and CDR2 from the germline V gene are MNHNY and SVGAGI (reference sequence). After removal of 0 bases from V and 5 bases from J, the junction contained 4 bases not matched to a gene. The CDR3 has 14 residues. This sample stems from a study of cytomegalovirus exposure and HLA in healthy donors. Regarding the study as a whole: Cytomegalovirus association was listed for 170 or so TCR beta chains. Rates of TCR association differed by HLA locus in a later analysis, with DRB1 highest and HLA-C lowest.

The PCR employed 60 Vbeta primers together with 13 Jbeta primers. Generated by immunoSEQ multiplex PCR, the TCRdb table keeps only in-frame clones and is missing some. Counted here are 150,000 to 200,000 clones, approximately 80% occurring once; the ten biggest clones make up 4.8%. Sequenced: PBMCs. The V and J genes are TRBV6-6 and TRBJ2-7; 7 positions agree with TRBD1. The TCR sequence derives from a man between 18 and 35 years old in good health and CMV-seronegative. CDR3: CASSYSSGTDEQYF. CDR3 nucleotide sequence: TGTGCCAGCAGTTACTCCTCCGGGACAGACGAGCAGTACTTC.